The clone carrying this T cell receptor (beta chain) has ten or more counts. Its antigen is undetermined. This sample's time point: persistent/refractory GD, antithyroid drugs over 5 years with positive TRAb. There was RNA extracted from PBMCs, and the TCR library was made from it. This record comes from a study of regulatory T cells in long-lasting Graves disease. Whole-study results and caveats: It was possible that the small sample size reduced accuracy.

Library construction for TCR beta used iRepertoire HTBI primers and Arm-PCR of CDR3 regions. TCRdb used MiXCR to reprocess the multiplex PCR reads, holding one entry per CDR3 protein. The table lists 350,000 to 500,000 distinct CDR3 sequences, under 25% of them singletons. This TCR was recovered from a female donor with Graves disease. The sequencing used peripheral blood mononuclear cells (PBMCs), collected when the disease was refractory, from a patient treated with antithyroid drugs.

The CDR3 spells CSASLETSGRAWETQYF. In DNA, the CDR3 is TGCAGTGCTAGTTTGGAGACTAGCGGGAGGGCCTGGGAAACCCAGTACTTC. The chain recombines TRBV20-1 with TRBJ2-5; 14 nucleotides line up with TRBD2. This CDR3 region has 17 residues. Losses at the gene ends were 3 bases for V and 8 bases for J; bases not matched to a gene: 14. CDR1 and CDR2 (germline): DFQATT, SNEGSKA (reference sequence).